These 20 T cell receptor beta chains originate from one sample sequenced in a study of spatial heterogeneity in lung cancer (dated 2019 in TCRdb). The time point label corresponds to: sample taken at primary tumor resection. Library preparation employed 5' RACE. Instrument on record: NextSeq 500. TCRdb trimmed public reads at Q25 via fastp, called clones via MiXCR and kept in-frame beta chains. Identical CDR3 proteins give one entry, which carries the most common genes and DNA. The sample data list approximately 52,000 distinct CDR3 sequences, and less than 6% of these were observed just once. The leading ten clones occupy approximately 10% of the sample. The material sequenced was PBMCs, taken at surgery. The receptors shown here come from a male donor with early-stage non-small cell lung cancer.

This clonotype was found many times. The V gene is TRBV2, the J gene TRBJ2-5; TRBD1 is a possible D gene (5 bases). The ends were cut back, 5 bases at V and 0 bases at J, with 7 bases in the middle. This CDR3 contains 13 residues. The germline V gene has CDR1 SNHLY and CDR2 FYNNEI. The CDR3 nucleotides are TGTGCCAGCAGTCCGGACAACCAAGAGACCCAGTACTTC. This codes for CASSPDNQETQYF.

In its sample, this clonotype was seen many times. This sequence joins TRBV20-1 and TRBJ2-6, with D unclear. The V end was cut by 3 bases, the J end by 0 bases, with 12 bases between. CDR1 is DFQATT and CDR2 is SNEGSKA in the germline V gene (reference sequence). This CDR3 is 16 amino acids long. The CDR3 DNA sequence: TGCAGTGCTAGGAGGCAGCCAGGCTCTGGGGCCAACGTCCTGACTTTC. Residues: CSARRQPGSGANVLTF.

This clonotype was seen a few times. The V and J genes are TRBV5-1 and TRBJ2-7; possibly TRBD2 for D (6 bases). This CDR3 region has 15 residues. Germline CDR1 and CDR2: SGHRS and YFSETQ. Trimming took off 0 bases at V and 5 bases at J, with 15 bases between the two ends. The CDR3 is CASSLARGIGNEQYF. In DNA form, the CDR3 reads TGCGCCAGCAGCTTGGCTCGCGGGATTGGGAACGAGCAGTACTTC. The variable domain in full, completed from reference TRBV5-1 and TRBJ2-7, reads KAGVTQTPRYLIKTRGQQVTLSCSPISGHRSVSWYQQTPGQGLQFLFEYFSETQRNKGNFPGRFSGRQFSNSRSEMNVSTLELGDSALYLCASSLARGIGNEQYFGPGTRLTVT.

On this clonotype: The junction shows a germline mismatch at one end, possibly a read error. The chain joins TRBV7-2 to TRBJ1-2; D not certain. Germline CDR1 reads SGHTA; CDR2 reads FQGNSA. CDR3 size: 14 residues. The CDR3 sequence is CAGSLMTGSYGYTF. In DNA form, the CDR3 reads TGTGCCGGCAGCTTAATGACGGGTTCCTATGGCTACACCTTC.

This clonotype was recorded many times. The chain has TRBV11-1 and TRBJ2-5, with D perhaps assigned TRBD1 or TRBD2 (6 bases each). This CDR3 has 15 residues. Trimming cost V 3 bases and J 4 bases, with 15 bases left between them. Germline V gives CDR1 SGHAT, CDR2 FQDESV (reference sequence). The CDR3 nucleotides are TGTGCCAGCAGCTTCCCCGGGGGCGGCGGAGAGACCCAGTACTTC. Translation gives CASSFPGGGGETQYF.

This clonotype was picked up many times. This chain uses TRBV7-9 with TRBJ2-1; no firm D call. Trimming pared 3 bases from V and 6 bases from J, leaving 9 bases between. CDR1 and CDR2 from the germline V gene are SEHNR and FQNEAQ (reference sequence). The CDR3 runs to 13 residues. The CDR3: CASSLALFNEQFF. The CDR3 coding sequence is TGTGCCAGCAGCTTGGCGCTGTTCAATGAGCAGTTCTTC.

The genes are TRBV5-5 and TRBJ2-5, with 7 positions matching TRBD1. Unmatched junction bases numbered 4, after V lost 4 bases and J lost 1 base. Germline-derived CDR1 and CDR2 are SGHKS and YYEKEE (reference sequence). The CDR3 loop spans 14 amino acids. Here the CDR3 reads CASSGDSLQETQYF. CDR3 in DNA: TGTGCCAGCAGCGGGGACAGCCTCCAAGAGACCCAGTACTTC.

This clonotype was counted ten times or more. V gene TRBV20-1 combines with J gene TRBJ2-5; tentative D call: TRBD2 (6 bases). The CDR3 loop spans 15 amino acids. V was pared by 0 bases and J by 1 base, with 12 bases between. Germline values: CDR1 DFQATT, CDR2 SNEGSKA (reference sequence). The CDR3 loop is CSARDFAGLQETQYF. The DNA for the CDR3 is TGCAGTGCTAGAGACTTTGCGGGGCTCCAAGAGACCCAGTACTTC.

This clonotype has a count of ten or more. The chain links TRBV4-1 to TRBJ1-1; no clear D. Germline lookup yields CDR1 MGHRA and CDR2 YSYEKL. Trimming pared 6 bases from V and 1 base from J, leaving 12 bases between. This CDR3 spans 14 amino acids. The CDR3 sequence is CASSLVFGNTEAFF. Written as DNA, the CDR3 is TGCGCCAGCAGTCTTGTCTTCGGGAACACTGAAGCTTTCTTT.

This clonotype was counted at least ten times. The rearrangement uses TRBV6-5 and TRBJ1-6; D possibly corresponds to TRBD1 (6 bases). This CDR3 is built from 14 residues. The V and J ends lost 4 bases and 9 bases respectively, with 13 bases between them. Germline CDR1 and CDR2: MNHEY and SVGAGI. DNA for the CDR3: TGTGCCAGCAGTTCTTTACAGGGAGCTTCACCCCTCCACTTT. Its translation: CASSSLQGASPLHF.

This clonotype was counted only a few times. The gene calls are TRBV5-1 and TRBJ2-1; D remains unclear. The V and J ends lost 7 bases and 3 bases respectively, with 14 bases between them. Germline CDR1 SGHRS, CDR2 YFSETQ. The CDR3 extends over 14 amino acids. The CDR3 DNA reads as TGCGCCAGCTGCCTGCCCGGCTACTACAATGAGCAGTTCTTC. It specifies CASCLPGYYNEQFF.

This clonotype was observed a handful of times. The genes are TRBV7-6 and TRBJ2-1, with a tentative D call TRBD1 (6 bases). Germline V gives CDR1 SGHVS, CDR2 FNYEAQ. The V and J ends lost 4 bases and 4 bases respectively, with 14 bases between them. The CDR3 covers 15 residues. The CDR3 region has the DNA TGTGCCAGCAGCTCATACAGGGAAAGGTACAATGAGCAGTTCTTC. The encoded protein is CASSSYRERYNEQFF.

At least ten counts were recorded for this clonotype. This chain connects TRBV29-1 to TRBJ2-3, with TRBD1 identical over 7 bases. The CDR3 runs to 16 residues. The V gene's germline CDR1 is SQVTM and CDR2 ANQGSEA. Losses at the gene ends were 4 bases for V and 0 bases for J; bases not matched to a gene: 10. CDR3 region: CSVVGAAGGSTDTQYF. DNA of the CDR3: TGCAGCGTTGTGGGAGCGGCAGGGGGTAGCACAGATACGCAGTATTTT.

This clonotype was seen repeatedly, ten times or more. The V call is TRBV4-1, the J call TRBJ1-1, with 7 bases lining up with TRBD1. V dropped 2 bases and J dropped 7; count of bases not matched to a gene: 10. This CDR3 has 15 residues. The germline V gene encodes CDR1 MGHRA and CDR2 YSYEKL. The CDR3 sequence is CASSQSLTGRVEAFF. As DNA, the CDR3 is TGCGCCAGCAGCCAAAGTCTGACAGGGAGGGTTGAAGCTTTCTTT.

This clonotype was observed many times. The J gene is TRBJ1-1, the V gene TRBV7-9; D not resolved. The CDR3 spans 14 residues. Germline CDR1 and CDR2: SEHNR and FQNEAQ (reference sequence). Trimming cost V 6 bases and J 1 base, with 12 bases left between them. The CDR3 protein is CASSRLQQNTEAFF. The DNA for the CDR3 is TGTGCCAGCAGTCGCCTACAGCAGAACACTGAAGCTTTCTTT.

Ten or more counts support this clonotype. The genes are TRBV12-3 or TRBV12-4 and TRBJ2-1; 8 bases are a match to TRBD2. J gave up 15 bases and V 0 bases, and 7 bases lay outside the gene matches. The CDR3 is 13 residues long. The CDR3 region is CASSLARAGVSFF. For the CDR3, the DNA is TGTGCCAGCAGTTTAGCGAGAGCGGGAGTATCGTTCTTC.

This clonotype occurred many times. The genes are TRBV7-9 and TRBJ2-2; D is unresolved. The CDR3 runs to 15 residues. Deletions cut 6 bases from V and 1 base from J, with 12 bases between. Germline CDR1 and CDR2: SEHNR and FQNEAQ (reference sequence). The chain's CDR3 is CASRSRKGNTGELFF. CDR3 DNA sequence: TGTGCCAGCAGGTCGCGGAAGGGGAACACCGGGGAGCTGTTTTTT.

This clonotype showed up many times. The chain has TRBV4-3 and TRBJ2-5; D may be TRBD1 (5 bases). Germline V gene data show CDR1 as LGHNA and CDR2 as YSLEER. CDR3 size: 14 residues. The V and J ends lost 1 base and 4 bases respectively, with 10 bases between them. The CDR3: CASSQAMGPETQYF. The DNA of the CDR3 is TGCGCCAGCAGCCAAGCGATGGGGCCAGAGACCCAGTACTTC.

This clonotype was seen ten or more times. The chain is built from TRBV20-1 and TRBJ2-3; maybe TRBD2 (6 bases). Germline V gene sequence: CDR1 DFQATT, CDR2 SNEGSKA (reference sequence). Trimming stripped 4 bases from V and 4 bases from J, with 12 bases between. The CDR3 spans 13 residues. In DNA, the CDR3 is TGCAGTGCTATGGGACTGGGACCAGATACGCAGTATTTT. Residues: CSAMGLGPDTQYF.

This clonotype was picked up a small number of times. This rearrangement joins TRBV20-1 to TRBJ1-1; D call uncertain. The CDR3 has 13 amino acids. V lost 2 bases and J 0 bases, leaving 7 bases between the germline ends. Per germline, CDR1 DFQATT and CDR2 SNEGSKA (reference sequence). In DNA form, the CDR3 reads TGCAGTGCTAGACAGGAGCTGAACACTGAAGCTTTCTTT. This gives the protein CSARQELNTEAFF.